Detailed here is one T cell receptor (beta chain). Per germline, CDR1 SGHTA and CDR2 FQGNSA. The CDR3 consists of 15 residues. V gave up 5 bases and J gave up 0 bases, with 10 bases separating them. During active infection, Seattle patients enrolled and were then monitored through disease. The data derive from a study of blood T cell repertoires in COVID-19. Original processing methods: For nucleated cells, counts were estimated from reference gene primer amplification. TCRdb's copy holds only in-frame clones and misses some; the assay was immunoSEQ multiplex PCR. From that table come the V and J calls and clone size; the DNA was used to work out D and trimming. The sample lists around 260,000 clones; around nine tenths were seen once.

V is TRBV7-2 and J is TRBJ1-4; D is possibly TRBD1 (6 bases). Sequenced: peripheral blood. The receptor was isolated from a woman aged 60-75 years with COVID-19, enrolled during active disease. The CDR3, as DNA: TGTGCCAGCAGCCAGTACAGGGCAACTAATGAAAAACTGTTTTTT. It codes for CASSQYRATNEKLFF.